Listed here are 14 T cell receptor beta chains from one sample, sequenced in a study of blood T cell repertoires in COVID-19. Clones were sequenced by immunoSEQ multiplex PCR, and TCRdb holds only the in-frame ones, with some missing. Of 400,000 or so clones listed, approximately 90% are singletons. Sequencing used peripheral blood. The receptors originated from a man aged 18 to 29 with COVID-19, enrolled during active disease.

The genes are TRBV7-3 and TRBJ1-1; D unclear. Germline lookup yields CDR1 SGHTA and CDR2 FQGTGA. The length of the CDR3 is 13 residues. V was shortened by 3 bases and J by 4 bases, with 9 bases between the two germline ends. The CDR3 here is CASSFTGSTEAFF. The DNA of the CDR3 is TGTGCCAGCAGCTTCACGGGGAGCACTGAAGCTTTCTTT.

The chain uses TRBV7-3 and TRBJ2-1; D is possibly TRBD2 (6 bases). Per the germline V gene, CDR1 is SGHTA and CDR2 is FQGTGA. V was clipped by 4 bases and J by 1 base, with 11 bases between them. The CDR3 covers 15 residues. The CDR3 region has the DNA TGTGCCAGCAGCTCACCCAGCGGGTCCTACAATGAGCAGTTCTTC. This sequence encodes CASSSPSGSYNEQFF.

The chain uses TRBV18 and TRBJ1-6; D may be TRBD1 (5 bases). Germline CDR1 reads KGHSH; CDR2 reads LQKENI. Trimming removed 3 bases at V and 10 bases at J, with 16 bases between. This CDR3 has 15 amino acids. The CDR3 DNA reads as TGTGCCAGCTCACCCGCGGGGGGGGAAGTATCACCCCTCCACTTT. This translates into CASSPAGGEVSPLHF.

V and J are TRBV5-1 and TRBJ2-5; 13 bases fit TRBD2. Losses at the gene ends were 0 bases for V and 3 bases for J; bases not matched to a gene: 2. This CDR3 region has 16 residues. Germline lookup yields CDR1 SGHRS and CDR2 YFSETQ. The CDR3 spells CASSLAGTSGEETQYF. CDR3 coding DNA: TGCGCCAGCAGCTTGGCTGGGACTAGCGGGGAAGAGACCCAGTACTTC.

The V and J genes are TRBV5-1 and TRBJ1-1, with D possibly matching TRBD1 (6 bases). Trimming cost V 6 bases and J 5 bases, with 14 bases left between them. Looked up from germline, CDR1 is SGHRS and CDR2 is YFSETQ. The CDR3 spans 13 residues. As DNA, the CDR3 is TGCGCCAGCAATATACAGGGTTCGACTGAAGCTTTCTTT. Protein sequence: CASNIQGSTEAFF.

The chain recombines TRBV6-5 with TRBJ1-1; D gene unclear. The V end lost 5 bases, the J end lost 1 base, and 8 bases lay between the germline ends. This CDR3 region has 13 residues. The germline V gene has CDR1 MNHEY and CDR2 SVGAGI. CDR3 loop: CASSPLRNTEAFF. For the CDR3, the DNA is TGTGCCAGCAGTCCCCTGAGGAACACTGAAGCTTTCTTT.

This sequence joins TRBV5-1 and TRBJ2-7; 8 nucleotides align to TRBD1. The CDR3 runs 15 residues. With 0 bases clipped from V and 6 bases from J, the junction kept 8 bases outside the gene matches. Germline loops: CDR1 SGHRS, CDR2 YFSETQ. CDR3 amino acids: CASSLGHTGGSEQYF. In nucleotides, the CDR3 is TGCGCCAGCAGCTTGGGCCACACAGGGGGATCCGAGCAGTACTTC.

The chain couples TRBV3-1 (or the pseudogene TRBV3-2) to TRBJ2-2, with a weak D call TRBD1 (6 bases). Germline V gene sequence: CDR1 LGHDT, CDR2 YNNKEL (reference sequence). V was trimmed by 9 bases and J by 6 bases, leaving 14 bases between them. The CDR3 covers 13 residues. CDR3 DNA: TGTGCCAGTCACCTGACAGGCCCCGGGGAGCTGTTTTTT. Translation: CASHLTGPGELFF.

This rearrangement joins TRBV12-3 or TRBV12-4 to TRBJ2-7; a weak D match, TRBD1 (5 bases). V lost 2 bases and J lost 3, with 8 bases in between. The CDR3 has 13 residues. For the CDR3, the DNA is TGTGCCAGCAGTTTACGGCAGGGCTACGAGCAGTACTTC. Translated, it gives CASSLRQGYEQYF.

This clone showed up just once. The J gene is TRBJ2-3, the V gene TRBV4-2, with 7 bases identical to TRBD2. The J segment lost 2 bases and the V segment lost 1 base, leaving 6 bases of the junction unmatched. Germline V gene sequence: CDR1 LGHNA, CDR2 YNFKEQ. This CDR3 comprises 16 residues. In DNA form, the CDR3 reads TGTGCCAGCAGCCAAGGGCGGGAGTTATACACAGATACGCAGTATTTT. This translates into CASSQGRELYTDTQYF.

The chain uses TRBV19 and TRBJ2-7; tentatively, D is TRBD1 (8 bases). Trimming pared 5 bases from V and 7 bases from J, leaving 18 bases between. Germline V gene data show CDR1 as LNHDA and CDR2 as SQIVND (reference sequence). This CDR3 has 14 residues. In DNA form, the CDR3 reads TGTGCCAGTAGTGTTCAGGGGGCGCGGGGGGAGCAGTACTTC. Protein sequence: CASSVQGARGEQYF.

CDR3 sequence: CASSSGTSFGDTQYF. Written as DNA, the CDR3 is TGTGCCAGCAGCTCCGGGACTAGCTTTGGGGATACGCAGTATTTT. The chain links TRBV5-5 to TRBJ2-3; 9 bases align to TRBD2. The CDR3 runs to 15 residues. Per the germline V gene, CDR1 is SGHKS and CDR2 is YYEKEE (reference sequence). V dropped 3 bases and J dropped 6; count of bases not matched to a gene: 8.

This clone appeared once. The chain has TRBV5-6 and TRBJ1-2; TRBD1 might be the D (5 bases). The germline gives CDR1 SGHDT, CDR2 YYEEEE. The CDR3 is 13 amino acids. V was pared by 4 bases and J by 13 bases, with 20 bases between. The CDR3 coding sequence is TGTGCCAGCAGCACGACAGAGTCCCTTGTATGCACCTTC. Translating it yields CASSTTESLVCTF.

The CDR3 DNA follows: TGCGCCAGCAGCTTGTCGGTAGCGGCCACGAGCTCCTACAATGAGCAGTTCTTC. As protein: CASSLSVAATSSYNEQFF. The chain carries TRBV5-1 and TRBJ2-1, with D possibly TRBD2 on 6 matching bases. The germline gives CDR1 SGHRS, CDR2 YFSETQ. CDR3 length equals 18 residues. V was cut by 1 base and J by 0 bases, with 17 bases left in between.